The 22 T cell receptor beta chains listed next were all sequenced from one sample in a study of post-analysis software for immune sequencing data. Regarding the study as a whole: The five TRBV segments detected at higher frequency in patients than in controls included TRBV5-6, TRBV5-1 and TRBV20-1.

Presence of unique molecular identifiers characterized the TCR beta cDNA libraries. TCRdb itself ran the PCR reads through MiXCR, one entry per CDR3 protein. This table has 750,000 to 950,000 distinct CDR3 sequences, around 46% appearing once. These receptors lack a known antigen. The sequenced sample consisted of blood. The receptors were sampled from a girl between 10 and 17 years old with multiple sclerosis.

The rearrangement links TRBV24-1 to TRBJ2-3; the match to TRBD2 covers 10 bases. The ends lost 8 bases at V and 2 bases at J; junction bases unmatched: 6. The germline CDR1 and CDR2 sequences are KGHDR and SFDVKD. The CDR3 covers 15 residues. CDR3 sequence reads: CATTAGTSDTDTQYF. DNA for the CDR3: TGTGCCACCACCGCCGGGACTAGCGACACAGATACGCAGTATTTT.

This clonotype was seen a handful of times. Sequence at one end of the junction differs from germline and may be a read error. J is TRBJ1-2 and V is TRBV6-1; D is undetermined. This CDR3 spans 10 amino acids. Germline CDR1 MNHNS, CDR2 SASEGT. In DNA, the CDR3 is TGTGCCAGCAGTCACTATGGCTGCACCTTC. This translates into CASSHYGCTF.

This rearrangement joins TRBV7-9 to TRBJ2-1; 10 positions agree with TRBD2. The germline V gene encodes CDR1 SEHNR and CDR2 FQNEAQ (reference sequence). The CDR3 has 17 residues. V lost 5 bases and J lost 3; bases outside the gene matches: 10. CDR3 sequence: CASSPTTGLADYNEQFF. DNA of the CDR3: TGTGCCAGCAGCCCTACTACAGGACTAGCGGACTACAATGAGCAGTTCTTC.

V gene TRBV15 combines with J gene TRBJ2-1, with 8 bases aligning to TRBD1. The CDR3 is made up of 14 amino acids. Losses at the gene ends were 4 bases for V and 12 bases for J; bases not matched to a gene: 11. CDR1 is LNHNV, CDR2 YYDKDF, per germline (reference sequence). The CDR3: CATSIHGQGQWQFF. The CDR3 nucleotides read TGTGCCACCAGCATCCACGGACAGGGACAATGGCAGTTCTTC.

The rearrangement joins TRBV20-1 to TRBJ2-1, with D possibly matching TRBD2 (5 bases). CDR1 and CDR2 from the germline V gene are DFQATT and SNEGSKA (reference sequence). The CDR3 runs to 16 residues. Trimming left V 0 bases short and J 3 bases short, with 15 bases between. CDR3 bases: TGCAGTGCTAGAGACCCCTTCGGGGAGAGCTACAATGAGCAGTTCTTC. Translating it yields CSARDPFGESYNEQFF.

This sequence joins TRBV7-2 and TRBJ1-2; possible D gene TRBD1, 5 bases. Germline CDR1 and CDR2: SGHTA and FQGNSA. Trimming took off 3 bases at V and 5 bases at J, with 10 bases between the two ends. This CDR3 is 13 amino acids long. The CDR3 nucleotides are TGTGCCAGCAGCTTTGGCAGGGATTATGGCTACACCTTC. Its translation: CASSFGRDYGYTF.

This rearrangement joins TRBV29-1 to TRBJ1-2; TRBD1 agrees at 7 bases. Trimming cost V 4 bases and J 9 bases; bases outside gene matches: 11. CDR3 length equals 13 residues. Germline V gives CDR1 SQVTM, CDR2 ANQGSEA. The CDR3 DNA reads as TGCAGCGTTGCGGAAGGGGGCAATTATCGCTACACCTTC. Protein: CSVAEGGNYRYTF.

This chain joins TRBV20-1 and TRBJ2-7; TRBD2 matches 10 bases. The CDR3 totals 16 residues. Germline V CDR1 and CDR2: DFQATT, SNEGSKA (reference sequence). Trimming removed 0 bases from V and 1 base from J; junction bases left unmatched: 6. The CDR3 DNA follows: TGCAGTGCTAGAGACCCAAGGACTAGCGGTTCCTACGAGCAGTACTTC. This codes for CSARDPRTSGSYEQYF.

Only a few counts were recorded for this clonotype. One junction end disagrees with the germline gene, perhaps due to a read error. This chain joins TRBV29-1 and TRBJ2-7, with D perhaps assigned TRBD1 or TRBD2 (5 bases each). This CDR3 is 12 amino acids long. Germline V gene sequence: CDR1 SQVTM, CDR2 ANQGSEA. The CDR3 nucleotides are TGCAGCGTTGAGGGGGTTTCCTACGGGCAGTACTTC. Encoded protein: CSVEGVSYGQYF.

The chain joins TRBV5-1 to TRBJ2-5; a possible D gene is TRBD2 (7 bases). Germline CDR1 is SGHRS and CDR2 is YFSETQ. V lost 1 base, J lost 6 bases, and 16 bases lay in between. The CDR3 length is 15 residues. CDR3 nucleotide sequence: TGCGCCAGCAGCTTGAAGGGGGAGGGCCGGAAGACCCAGTACTTC. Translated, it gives CASSLKGEGRKTQYF.

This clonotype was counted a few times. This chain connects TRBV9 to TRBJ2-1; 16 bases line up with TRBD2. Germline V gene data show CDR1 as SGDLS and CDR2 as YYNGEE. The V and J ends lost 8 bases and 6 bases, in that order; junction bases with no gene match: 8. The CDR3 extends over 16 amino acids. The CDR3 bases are TGTGCCAGTATGAACGGGACTAGCGGGAGGGTCAATGAGCAGTTCTTC. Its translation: CASMNGTSGRVNEQFF.

CDR3 loop: CASSGGAPGTDEAFF. In DNA form, the CDR3 reads TGTGCCAGCAGCGGGGGGGCACCCGGGACAGACGAAGCTTTCTTT. The chain employs TRBV5-6 and TRBJ1-1, with 7 bases aligning to TRBD1. Germline values: CDR1 SGHDT, CDR2 YYEEEE. Trimming removed 4 bases from V and 8 bases from J; junction bases left unmatched: 14. The CDR3 extends over 15 amino acids.

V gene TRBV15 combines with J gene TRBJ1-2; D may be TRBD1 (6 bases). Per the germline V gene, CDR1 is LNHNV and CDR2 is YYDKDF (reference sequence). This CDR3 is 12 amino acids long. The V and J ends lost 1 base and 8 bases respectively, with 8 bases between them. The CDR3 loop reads CATSRGGTGYTF. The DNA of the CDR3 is TGTGCCACCAGCAGAGGAGGGACAGGCTACACCTTC.

CDR3: CASSSRGPREKLFF. Written as DNA, the CDR3 is TGTGCCAGCAGTTCCAGGGGGCCAAGGGAAAAACTGTTTTTT. The J gene is TRBJ1-4, the V gene TRBV12-3 or TRBV12-4; the match to TRBD1 covers 8 bases. Unmatched junction bases numbered 6, after V lost 4 bases and J lost 8 bases. The CDR3 spans 14 residues.

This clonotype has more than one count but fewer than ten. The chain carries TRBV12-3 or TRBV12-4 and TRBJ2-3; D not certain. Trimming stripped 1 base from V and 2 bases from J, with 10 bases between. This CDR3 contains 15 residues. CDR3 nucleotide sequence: TGTGCCAGCAGTTTAGTCGTGGGCATCACAGATACGCAGTATTTT. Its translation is CASSLVVGITDTQYF.

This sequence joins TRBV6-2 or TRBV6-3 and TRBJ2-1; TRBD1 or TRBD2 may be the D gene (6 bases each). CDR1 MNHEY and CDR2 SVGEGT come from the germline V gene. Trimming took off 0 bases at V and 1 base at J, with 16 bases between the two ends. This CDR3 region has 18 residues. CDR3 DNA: TGTGCCAGCAGTTACTCGATTTTCCGGGGGCTATCCTACAATGAGCAGTTCTTC. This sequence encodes CASSYSIFRGLSYNEQFF.

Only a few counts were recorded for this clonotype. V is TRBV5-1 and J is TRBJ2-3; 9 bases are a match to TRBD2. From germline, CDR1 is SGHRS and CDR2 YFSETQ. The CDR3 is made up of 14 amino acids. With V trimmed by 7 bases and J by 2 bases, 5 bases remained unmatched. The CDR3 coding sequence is TGCGCCAGCTGCCTAGCGGGGATCACAGATACGCAGTATTTT. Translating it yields CASCLAGITDTQYF. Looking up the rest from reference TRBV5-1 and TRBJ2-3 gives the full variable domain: KAGVTQTPRYLIKTRGQQVTLSCSPISGHRSVSWYQQTPGQGLQFLFEYFSETQRNKGNFPGRFSGRQFSNSRSEMNVSTLELGDSALYLCASCLAGITDTQYFGPGTRLTVL.

CDR3 amino acids: CASSLGGEGYGYTF. In DNA form, the CDR3 reads TGTGCCAGCAGTTTAGGGGGCGAGGGCTATGGCTACACCTTC. V and J are TRBV12-3 or TRBV12-4 and TRBJ1-2; the D gene is possibly TRBD1 (5 bases). The CDR3 contains 14 residues. The V end lost 1 base, the J end lost 4 bases, and 10 bases lay between the germline ends.

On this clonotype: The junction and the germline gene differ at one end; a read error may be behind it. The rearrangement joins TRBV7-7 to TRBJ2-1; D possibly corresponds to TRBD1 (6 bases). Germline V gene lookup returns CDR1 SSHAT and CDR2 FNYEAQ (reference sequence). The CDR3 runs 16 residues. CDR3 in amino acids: CASSFRDGTPYNEQVF. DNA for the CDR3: TGTGCTAGCAGCTTTCGGGACGGGACACCCTACAATGAGCAGGTCTTC.

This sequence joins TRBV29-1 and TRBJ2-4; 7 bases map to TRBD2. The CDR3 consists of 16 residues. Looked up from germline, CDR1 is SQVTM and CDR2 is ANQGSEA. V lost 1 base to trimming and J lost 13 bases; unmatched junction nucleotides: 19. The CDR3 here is CSVEGLGDYTISEQYF. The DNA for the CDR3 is TGCAGCGTTGAAGGGCTGGGGGACTATACAATAAGTGAGCAGTACTTC.

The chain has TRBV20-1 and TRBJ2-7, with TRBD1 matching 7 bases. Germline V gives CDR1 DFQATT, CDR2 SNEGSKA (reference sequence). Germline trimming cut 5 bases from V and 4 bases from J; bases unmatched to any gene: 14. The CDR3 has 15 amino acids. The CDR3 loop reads CSAPRFTGTDYEQYF. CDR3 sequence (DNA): TGCAGTGCTCCTCGGTTTACAGGGACAGATTACGAGCAGTACTTC.

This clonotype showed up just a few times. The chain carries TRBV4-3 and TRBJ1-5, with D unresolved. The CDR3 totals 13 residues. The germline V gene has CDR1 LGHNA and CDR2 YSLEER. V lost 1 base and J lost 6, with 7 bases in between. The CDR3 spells CASSQGGTQPQHF. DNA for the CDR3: TGCGCCAGCAGCCAAGGTGGTACTCAGCCCCAGCATTTT.